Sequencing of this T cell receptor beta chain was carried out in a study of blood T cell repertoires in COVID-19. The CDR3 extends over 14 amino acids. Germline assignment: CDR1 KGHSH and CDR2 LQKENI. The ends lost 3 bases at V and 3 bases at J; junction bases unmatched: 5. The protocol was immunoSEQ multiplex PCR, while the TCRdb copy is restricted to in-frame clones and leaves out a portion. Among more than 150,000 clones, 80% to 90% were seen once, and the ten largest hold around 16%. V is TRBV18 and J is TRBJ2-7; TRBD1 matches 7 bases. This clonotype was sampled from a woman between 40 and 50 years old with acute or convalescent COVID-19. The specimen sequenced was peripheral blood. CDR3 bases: TGTGCCAGCTCACCGGAGGACAGGATCTACGAGCAGTACTTC. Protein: CASSPEDRIYEQYF.